The 7 T cell receptor beta chains below were found in one sample sequenced in a study of cytomegalovirus exposure and HLA in healthy donors. Vbeta (60) and Jbeta (13) primers were used in the PCR. TCRdb's table, derived via immunoSEQ multiplex PCR, lists solely in-frame clones and lacks some. Seen here are some 100,000 clones, about 81% observed once, and the top ten hold approximately 2.1%. Source material: PBMCs. All receptors derive from a man younger than 30 in good health and CMV-seronegative.

In its sample, this clone was seen a few times. This chain connects TRBV11-2 to TRBJ1-4, with 8 bases lining up with TRBD1. Germline CDR1 is SGHAT and CDR2 is FQNNGV. The ends lost 1 base at V and 7 bases at J; junction bases unmatched: 5. The CDR3 extends over 15 amino acids. The CDR3 sequence: CASSLATGESEKLFF. The CDR3 DNA is TGTGCCAGCAGCTTAGCGACAGGGGAAAGTGAAAAACTGTTTTTT.

V usage is TRBV6-6 and J usage is TRBJ2-7; 7 nucleotides match TRBD1. V trimming: 5 bases; J trimming: 9 bases; junction bases outside the gene matches: 4. This CDR3 region has 11 residues. Germline V gives CDR1 MNHNY, CDR2 SVGAGI (reference sequence). In nucleotides, the CDR3 is TGTGCCAGCAGTCAAAACAGGGGGCAGTACTTC. Protein: CASSQNRGQYF.

V gene TRBV4-3 combines with J gene TRBJ2-7; 10 bases are shared with TRBD2. There are 20 residues in the CDR3. The germline gives CDR1 LGHNA, CDR2 YSLEER. V was pared by 0 bases and J by 3 bases, with 17 bases of the junction left unmatched. The CDR3 DNA follows: TGCGCCAGCAGCCAAGATACCGTGTTTCTAGCGGGAGCCAACCACTACGAGCAGTACTTC. This gives the protein CASSQDTVFLAGANHYEQYF.

This clone has just one count. The rearrangement links TRBV7-2 to TRBJ2-7; 8 bases match TRBD2. The CDR3 consists of 12 residues. The J segment lost 6 bases and the V segment lost 5 bases, leaving 3 bases of the junction unmatched. Germline CDR1 SGHTA, CDR2 FQGNSA. The CDR3 is CASSRGGIEQYF. The CDR3 nucleotides read TGTGCCAGCAGCCGGGGGGGGATCGAGCAGTACTTC.

V and J are TRBV7-9 and TRBJ2-3, with unresolved D. This CDR3 comprises 14 residues. Deletions cut 5 bases from V and 1 base from J, with 10 bases between. The germline V gene encodes CDR1 SEHNR and CDR2 FQNEAQ (reference sequence). As DNA, the CDR3 is TGTGCCAGCAGCGGTAGACTGGGCACAGATACGCAGTATTTT. The encoded protein is CASSGRLGTDTQYF.

The chain carries TRBV11-3 and TRBJ2-1; 8 bases agree with TRBD1. Germline values: CDR1 SGHNT, CDR2 YENEEA. The CDR3 totals 14 residues. J was trimmed by 9 bases and V by 1 base; bases with no gene match: 5. The CDR3 region is CASSLVQGAGEQFF. Here the CDR3 DNA reads TGTGCCAGCAGCTTAGTTCAGGGGGCGGGTGAGCAGTTCTTC.

The V call is TRBV11-3, the J call TRBJ2-7, with 10 bases identical to TRBD2. Trimming took 0 bases from V and 3 from J; bases not matched to a gene: 11. From germline, CDR1 is SGHNT and CDR2 YENEEA. The length of the CDR3 is 18 residues. The CDR3 region is CASSLDKLAGEGGYEQYF. The CDR3, as DNA: TGTGCCAGCAGCTTAGATAAGCTAGCGGGAGAGGGGGGCTACGAGCAGTACTTC. The full variable domain, its missing parts supplied by reference TRBV11-3 and TRBJ2-7, is EAGVVQSPRYKIIEKKQPVAFWCNPISGHNTLYWYLQNLGQGPELLIRYENEEAVDDSQLPKDRFSAERLKGVDSTLKIQPAELGDSAVYLCASSLDKLAGEGGYEQYFGPGTRLTVT.